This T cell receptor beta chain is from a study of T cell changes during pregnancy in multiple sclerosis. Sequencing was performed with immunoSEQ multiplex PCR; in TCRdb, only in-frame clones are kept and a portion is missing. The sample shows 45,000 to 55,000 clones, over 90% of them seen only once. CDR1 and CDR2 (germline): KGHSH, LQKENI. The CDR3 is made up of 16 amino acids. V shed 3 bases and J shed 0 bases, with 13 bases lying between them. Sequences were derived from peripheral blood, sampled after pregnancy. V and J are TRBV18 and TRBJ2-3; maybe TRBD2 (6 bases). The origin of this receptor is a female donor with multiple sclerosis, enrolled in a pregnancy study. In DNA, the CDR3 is TGTGCCAGCTCACCCTTAGCGGCCCCTAGCACAGATACGCAGTATTTT. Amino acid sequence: CASSPLAAPSTDTQYF.